This T cell receptor (beta chain) was captured in a study of blood T cell repertoires in COVID-19 (dated by TCRdb to 2019 to 2021). For the wider study: Samples from collaborators originated in the United States, Italy and Spain and spanned both the acute and convalescent phases of COVID-19. Samples were obtained from the ongoing ImmuneRACE study (first 160 participants) and from approximately 1,200 subjects provided by 6 global collaborators. Where available, HLA class I and class II types were taken from metadata supplied by the sample provider and were not determined by assay-based typing. The repertoires were released in a freely available public database intended as a resource for research on the immune response to SARS-CoV-2. Deeply sampled blood TCRbeta repertoires from subjects exposed to, actively infected with, or recovered from COVID-19 were included in the dataset. Nearly every sample came with metadata listing a de-identified subject ID, COVID-19 status, age in years and sex. The prospective study material was composed of cDNA or gDNA derived from T cells, B-cell-depleted T cells, or PBMCs. General findings and caveats noted by the study authors: How much clinical and demographic metadata was included differed by source and by participant, and the metadata was provided uncurated.

From cysteine to phenylalanine, the CDR3 is 14 amino acids long. Here the CDR3 DNA is all that survives: 42 bases in frame from base 1. V and J are truncated by 0 bases and 7 bases respectively, leaving an intervening sequence of 8 bases. CDR1 and CDR2 are drawn from the germline V gene (reference sequence): SGHNT, YYREEE. TCRbeta CDR3 regions were amplified from genomic DNA using the immunoSEQ Assay, a bias-controlled multiplex PCR. As for how the authors treated the data: The number of nucleated cells in each sample was estimated from the amplification of reference gene primers within the assay. To quantify the absolute abundance of each unique TCRbeta CDR3 rearrangement, sequence reads were collapsed and filtered. For each sample, productive Simpson clonality was calculated as the square root of Simpson's diversity index over productive rearrangements. TCRdb holds this immuneACCESS table with in-frame rearrangements only. Some clones are missing; in checked studies, unresolved V genes explain under half, and the rest has no known cause. The V and J calls and clone size are taken from that table; D and trimming were inferred from the DNA. Recorded for this sample are about 17,000 clones; about 80% of them occurred a single time. The top ten constitute approximately 25% of the sample.

Each collaborating institution followed its own protocols to collect whole blood in K2EDTA tubes. For TCRbeta analysis, collaborators shipped samples in one of three forms: frozen whole blood, isolated PBMCs, or DNA extracted from either of those sample types. Points on this clone: The antigen it recognizes is unknown. No base qualities exist here, and no much larger clone lies one base off it.

Sequences were obtained from peripheral blood. The rearrangement joined TRBV5-4 to TRBJ1-6, with the D gene too uncertain to name. The sequence was collected from an older woman with active COVID-19. The DNA sequence is TGTGCCAGCAGCTTGGAACATGTGAATTCACCCCTCCACTTT. It specifies CASSLEHVNSPLHF.